This TCR beta chain was captured in a study of CD8 T cells in Susac syndrome. Sequencing of TCR beta drew on CD8+ and CD4+ T cells from blood. The multiple sclerosis controls consisted of treatment-naive patients with relapsing-remitting disease, either stable or active. Purification of the CD8+ and CD4+ T cells relied on negative isolation, and TEMRA cells underwent FACS enrichment. A quantity of about 0.5 to 1 ug RNA underwent reverse transcription using random hexamers. Across 54 Vbeta and 13 Jbeta, immunoSEQ multiplex PCR amplified TCR beta CDR3. TCRdb reprocessed the immunoSEQ multiplex PCR reads with MiXCR, giving one entry per CDR3 protein. The data contain about 200,000 distinct CDR3 sequences, 92% of them singletons. V trimming: 4 bases; J trimming: 15 bases; junction bases outside the gene matches: 6. There are 13 residues in the CDR3.

V is TRBV12-3 or TRBV12-4 and J is TRBJ2-1; TRBD2 agrees at 13 bases. The clonotype was recovered from a human donor with multiple sclerosis. The material sequenced was CD8+ T cells from PBMCs. Here the CDR3 DNA reads TGTGCCAGCAGTTCCGGACTAGCGGGAGAGAGGTTCTTC. Its protein is CASSSGLAGERFF.